Presented here are 21 T cell receptor beta chains from one specimen sequenced in a study of CD8 T cells in Susac syndrome. Random hexamers were used to reverse transcribe roughly 0.5 to 1 ug of RNA. TCRdb re-analysed the immunoSEQ multiplex PCR reads in MiXCR, keeping a single row per CDR3 protein. In the table there are roughly 200,000 distinct CDR3 sequences, about 95% of which are singletons. The sample was CD4+ T cells from PBMCs. These receptors came from a human donor with multiple sclerosis.

The chain carries TRBV11-1 and TRBJ1-6; D is unresolved. CDR3 length: 15 amino acids. Germline V CDR1 and CDR2: SGHAT, FQDESV (reference sequence). The ends were cut back, 1 base at V and 8 bases at J, with 12 bases in the middle. The CDR3 spells CASSLGAVVHSPLHF. The CDR3 nucleotides read TGTGCCAGCAGCTTAGGAGCAGTCGTACATTCACCCCTCCACTTT.

The CDR3 DNA follows: TGTGCCAGCAGATTCCTTCTTAGGGAGGGCGAGCAGTACGTC. This codes for CASRFLLREGEQYV. The chain recombines TRBV2 with TRBJ2-7, with 7 bases aligning to TRBD2. This CDR3 is built from 14 residues. Looked up from germline, CDR1 is SNHLY and CDR2 is FYNNEI. Losses at the gene ends were 6 bases for V and 6 bases for J; bases not matched to a gene: 11.

The V and J genes are TRBV19 and TRBJ2-2, with D uncertain. The V end was cut by 10 bases, the J end by 7 bases, with 10 bases between. Germline CDR1 reads LNHDA; CDR2 reads SQIVND (reference sequence). The CDR3 consists of 11 residues. CDR3 residues: CATHRGGELFF. As DNA, the CDR3 is TGTGCCACCCACCGAGGCGGGGAGCTGTTTTTT.

The J gene is TRBJ1-2, the V gene TRBV30; D is possibly TRBD1 (6 bases). CDR3 length: 13 residues. Deletions cut 1 base from V and 5 bases from J, with 11 bases between. Germline CDR1 GTSNPN, CDR2 SVGIG (reference sequence). CDR3 residues: CAWSGNRAYGYTF. The CDR3 DNA follows: TGTGCCTGGAGTGGTAACAGGGCGTATGGCTACACCTTC.

The genes are TRBV29-1 and TRBJ2-7; D not resolved. CDR1 is SQVTM, CDR2 ANQGSEA, per germline. The CDR3 has 12 amino acids. V gave up 6 bases and J gave up 3 bases, with 12 bases separating them. Written as DNA, the CDR3 is TGCAGCGTCCTTTCGGGCCGCTACGAGCAGTACTTC. Translation: CSVLSGRYEQYF.

The V call is TRBV7-9, the J call TRBJ2-2, with D maybe TRBD2 (5 bases). Per germline, CDR1 SEHNR and CDR2 FQNEAQ (reference sequence). The CDR3 loop spans 15 amino acids. The V and J ends lost 3 bases and 3 bases respectively, with 11 bases between them. DNA for the CDR3: TGTGCCAGCAGCTTCCGGGAAGTTTACACCGGGGAGCTGTTTTTT. This encodes CASSFREVYTGELFF.

This chain joins TRBV30 and TRBJ2-7; 7 positions agree with TRBD1. The CDR3 totals 12 residues. Germline V gene lookup returns CDR1 GTSNPN and CDR2 SVGIG (reference sequence). V dropped 1 base and J dropped 5; count of bases not matched to a gene: 2. The CDR3 DNA follows: TGTGCCTGGAGTGGCGACAGGGACGAGCAGTACTTC. Its protein product is CAWSGDRDEQYF. Filled out from reference TRBV30 and TRBJ2-7, the complete variable domain reads SQTIHQWPATLVQPVGSPLSLECTVEGTSNPNLYWYRQAAGRGLQLLFYSVGIGQISSEVPQNLSASRPQDRQFILSSKKLLLSDSGFYLCAWSGDRDEQYFGPGTRLTVT.

The chain has TRBV6-5 and TRBJ2-1; D not certain. Trimming left V 0 bases short and J 9 bases short, with 6 bases between. Germline V CDR1 and CDR2: MNHEY, SVGAGI. The CDR3 has 12 amino acids. The CDR3 coding sequence is TGTGCCAGCAGTTACTCGGTTGGTGAGCAGTTCTTC. It yields the protein CASSYSVGEQFF.

The rearrangement links TRBV9 to TRBJ2-1; D is unresolved. Trimming pared 0 bases from V and 5 bases from J, leaving 9 bases between. CDR3 size: 14 residues. Germline loops: CDR1 SGDLS, CDR2 YYNGEE. The CDR3 region has the DNA TGTGCCAGCAGCGTAGAGGGCCGAAACAATGAGCAGTTCTTC. Amino acid sequence: CASSVEGRNNEQFF.

The J gene is TRBJ2-5, the V gene TRBV27, with 8 positions matching TRBD1. The V segment lost 5 bases and the J segment 5 bases; nucleotides outside the gene matches: 10. The CDR3 totals 15 residues. Looked up from germline, CDR1 is MNHEY and CDR2 is SMNVEV (reference sequence). The CDR3 bases are TGTGCCAGCAGTATCTCAGGGGGCGCCGAGGAGACCCAGTACTTC. Residues: CASSISGGAEETQYF.

This sequence joins TRBV9 and TRBJ1-1; 8 nucleotides line up with TRBD1. Germline CDR1 and CDR2: SGDLS and YYNGEE. Losses at the gene ends were 3 bases for V and 11 bases for J; bases not matched to a gene: 9. This CDR3 is 13 amino acids long. The CDR3 region is CASSGQGRCVAFF. In DNA form, the CDR3 reads TGTGCCAGCAGCGGACAGGGGCGCTGCGTTGCTTTCTTT.

V is TRBV29-1 and J is TRBJ2-1; 7 bases align to TRBD2. CDR1 is SQVTM and CDR2 is ANQGSEA in the germline V gene. The CDR3 is made up of 14 amino acids. V lost 7 bases to trimming and J lost 1 base; unmatched junction nucleotides: 7. In nucleotides, the CDR3 is TGCAGCGACTCCGGGGGGTTTTCCTACAATGAGCAGTTCTTC. Amino acids: CSDSGGFSYNEQFF.

A single count supports this clonotype. V is TRBV30 and J is TRBJ2-4, with D hard to call. CDR1 GTSNPN and CDR2 SVGIG come from the germline V gene (reference sequence). CDR3 length equals 13 residues. The V end was cut by 2 bases, the J end by 6 bases, with 11 bases between. The DNA for the CDR3 is TGTGCCTGGAGTAAAGACATTATAAACATTCAGTACTTC. It specifies CAWSKDIINIQYF.

This rearrangement joins TRBV30 to TRBJ2-3; 12 bases match TRBD2. This CDR3 region has 16 residues. J lost 2 bases, V lost 2 bases, and 5 bases had no gene match. Germline values: CDR1 GTSNPN, CDR2 SVGIG (reference sequence). CDR3 sequence reads: CAWSSGLAGYTDTQYF. The CDR3 nucleotides read TGTGCCTGGAGTTCCGGACTAGCGGGATACACAGATACGCAGTATTTT. The entire variable domain, with the rest obtained from reference TRBV30 and TRBJ2-3, is as follows: SQTIHQWPATLVQPVGSPLSLECTVEGTSNPNLYWYRQAAGRGLQLLFYSVGIGQISSEVPQNLSASRPQDRQFILSSKKLLLSDSGFYLCAWSSGLAGYTDTQYFGPGTRLTVL.

The chain carries TRBV3-1 and TRBJ2-1; D might be TRBD2 (5 bases). V was trimmed by 3 bases and J by 9 bases, leaving 9 bases between them. The CDR3 has 12 residues. Germline loops: CDR1 LGHDT, CDR2 YNNKEL (reference sequence). In DNA form, the CDR3 reads TGTGCCAGCAGCCACCCCGAGGGTGAGCAGTTCTTC. Translating it yields CASSHPEGEQFF.

The rearrangement links TRBV7-3 to TRBJ2-6; the D gene is possibly TRBD2 (5 bases). CDR3 size: 15 residues. Looked up from germline, CDR1 is SGHTA and CDR2 is FQGTGA. V lost 5 bases and J 0 bases, leaving 8 bases between the germline ends. CDR3 residues: CASSRLLSGANVLTF. The CDR3 nucleotides are TGTGCCAGCAGCCGACTACTCTCTGGGGCCAACGTCCTGACTTTC. Full variable domain (outside the CDR3, taken from reference TRBV7-3 and TRBJ2-6): GAGVSQTPSNKVTEKGKYVELRCDPISGHTALYWYRQSLGQGPEFLIYFQGTGAADDSGLPNDRFFAVRPEGSVSTLKIQRTERGDSAVYLCASSRLLSGANVLTFGAGSRLTVL.

The chain employs TRBV11-3 and TRBJ2-3; D call uncertain. CDR3 length equals 13 residues. V was cut by 5 bases and J by 5 bases, with 11 bases left in between. The germline gives CDR1 SGHNT, CDR2 YENEEA. This chain's CDR3 is CASSGSMGDTQYF. The CDR3 DNA reads as TGTGCCAGCAGCGGGTCTATGGGAGATACGCAGTATTTT.

V and J are TRBV20-1 and TRBJ2-1; 7 positions match TRBD2. The V segment lost 4 bases and the J segment 7 bases; nucleotides outside the gene matches: 4. CDR3 length: 12 residues. Germline CDR1 DFQATT, CDR2 SNEGSKA (reference sequence). CDR3 amino acids: CSATWGGNEQFF. The CDR3 DNA is TGCAGTGCTACCTGGGGGGGGAATGAGCAGTTCTTC.

This clonotype was seen more than once but under ten times. This chain uses TRBV3-1 with TRBJ2-3, with D possibly TRBD2 on 5 matching bases. The CDR3 is 13 amino acids. Germline values: CDR1 LGHDT, CDR2 YNNKEL (reference sequence). Trimming pared 4 bases from V and 1 base from J, leaving 6 bases between. The CDR3 region has the DNA TGTGCCAGCAGCCCCGGGGGCACAGATACGCAGTATTTT. Encoded protein: CASSPGGTDTQYF.

The V call is TRBV9, the J call TRBJ2-5, with 7 bases matching TRBD2. Germline V gene lookup returns CDR1 SGDLS and CDR2 YYNGEE. The CDR3 has 14 residues. Trimming took 2 bases from V and 5 from J; bases not matched to a gene: 6. The CDR3 DNA reads TGTGCCAGCAGCGTGTCGAGCGGGGAGGAGACCCAGTACTTC. Translated, it gives CASSVSSGEETQYF.

The gene calls are TRBV29-1 and TRBJ1-1; maybe TRBD1 (5 bases). The CDR3 has 12 residues. Germline V gene data show CDR1 as SQVTM and CDR2 as ANQGSEA. V was trimmed by 6 bases and J by 3 bases, leaving 11 bases between them. CDR3 amino acids: CSVPKGDTEAFF. CDR3 DNA: TGCAGCGTCCCAAAAGGGGACACTGAAGCTTTCTTT.